This T cell receptor beta chain was recorded in a study of T-cell reconstitution after alpha-beta-depleted transplantation in children. The CDR3 is made up of 18 amino acids. The germline V gene has CDR1 LGHDT and CDR2 YNNKEL (reference sequence). It was with unique molecular identifiers that the TCRbeta library was prepared. MiXCR, applied by TCRdb to the PCR reads, yields one record per CDR3 protein. The table records 65,000 to 75,000 distinct CDR3 sequences, around 4.7% of them present only once. V usage is TRBV3-1 and J usage is TRBJ1-4; 7 bases line up with TRBD1. This clonotype was sampled from a boy under two years old who had a stem cell transplant for acute myeloid leukemia, so the T cells may come from the graft donor. The source was PBMCs, mostly from graft donor cells, collected 180 days after TCRalphabeta/CD19-depleted stem cell transplant. In DNA, the CDR3 is TGTACCTGCAGATACAGGGGTAGCTCCTGGGCAACTAATGAAAAACTGTTTTTT. Its protein is CTCRYRGSSWATNEKLFF. Combining the CDR3 with reference TRBV3-1 and TRBJ1-4 gives the whole variable domain DTAVSQTPKYLVTQMGNDKSIKCEQNLGHDTMYWYKQDSKKFLKIMFSYNNKELIINETVPNRFSPKSPDKAHLNLHINSLELGDSAVYFCTCRYRGSSWATNEKLFFGSGTQLSVL.